These 31 T cell receptor beta chains came from one sample sequenced in a study of response to subunit inactivated influenza vaccine. Using its own MiXCR run on the RT-PCR reads, TCRdb lists one record per CDR3 protein. The sample yields about 190,000 distinct CDR3 sequences, 13% to 15% seen once. Sequencing used CD8+ T cells sorted from PBMCs, obtained around 5 days after vaccination. Every receptor here comes from a man aged 45-65 years who received an inactivated influenza vaccine.

The V gene is TRBV6-2 or TRBV6-3, the J gene TRBJ2-1, with TRBD2 matching over 9 bases. Germline V gives CDR1 MNHEY, CDR2 SVGEGT. The CDR3 sequence is 18 residues long. V shed 0 bases and J 4 bases; nucleotides not matched to a gene: 10. CDR3 region: CASSYSLSGRSGYNEQFF. The CDR3, as DNA: TGTGCCAGCAGTTACTCCCTTAGCGGGAGATCCGGATACAATGAGCAGTTCTTC.

The CDR3 protein is CASFWGGQGYTF. In DNA, the CDR3 is TGTGCCAGCTTCTGGGGGGGACAGGGCTACACCTTC. The chain uses TRBV6-5 and TRBJ1-2, with TRBD1 matching 7 bases. The trim removed 8 bases at V and 8 bases at J, leaving 8 bases unmatched. Germline CDR1 is MNHEY and CDR2 is SVGAGI. The CDR3 is made up of 12 amino acids.

This clonotype was detected many times. The chain links TRBV4-1 to TRBJ2-1; unclear D gene. V lost 0 bases to trimming and J lost 8 bases, with 17 bases between them. CDR1 and CDR2 (germline): MGHRA, YSYEKL. The CDR3 totals 16 residues. CDR3 bases: TGCGCCAGCAGCCAAGATGGGTACAAAATAACCGATGAGCAGTTCTTC. Its protein is CASSQDGYKITDEQFF.

This clonotype came up a few times. The rearrangement uses TRBV4-1 and TRBJ1-2; D gene unclear. V was cut by 3 bases and J by 3 bases, with 17 bases left in between. The germline gives CDR1 MGHRA, CDR2 YSYEKL. This CDR3 region has 16 residues. The CDR3 DNA reads TGCGCCAGCAGCCATGGCCGGCTGGAGGCGTACTATGGCTACACCTTC. This encodes CASSHGRLEAYYGYTF.

The chain is built from TRBV7-7 and TRBJ2-1; possible D gene TRBD1, 5 bases. The CDR3 runs 13 residues. The V end lost 4 bases, the J end lost 6 bases, and 10 bases lay between the germline ends. Germline V lookup: CDR1 SSHAT, CDR2 FNYEAQ (reference sequence). CDR3 bases: TGTGCCAGCAGCTCCGGACACTTCAATGAGCAGTTCTTC. It yields the protein CASSSGHFNEQFF.

This chain links TRBV19 with TRBJ1-5; D uncertain. The CDR3 extends over 14 amino acids. The ends were cut back, 3 bases at V and 4 bases at J, with 10 bases in the middle. In germline, CDR1 is LNHDA, CDR2 SQIVND (reference sequence). CDR3 sequence (DNA): TGTGCCAGTAGTATTTTTCCGGAGAATCAGCCCCAGCATTTT. This codes for CASSIFPENQPQHF.

This clonotype was found many times. CDR3 in amino acids: CASSLLAGGPREQFF. DNA for the CDR3: TGTGCCAGCAGTTTACTAGCGGGAGGACCCCGTGAGCAGTTCTTC. V usage is TRBV27 and J usage is TRBJ2-1; 11 bases match TRBD2. The CDR3 has 15 residues. Germline V gene data show CDR1 as MNHEY and CDR2 as SMNVEV (reference sequence). The ends lost 2 bases at V and 9 bases at J; junction bases unmatched: 6.

This clonotype has a count of ten or more. V usage is TRBV4-3 and J usage is TRBJ1-1; possibly TRBD1 for D (5 bases). The CDR3 runs 17 residues. V lost 4 bases and J lost 0, with 18 bases in between. CDR1 and CDR2 (germline): LGHNA, YSLEER. CDR3: CASSPMGDLKMNTEAFF. The CDR3 coding sequence is TGCGCCAGCAGCCCAATGGGGGACCTTAAAATGAACACTGAAGCTTTCTTT.

V is TRBV4-3 and J is TRBJ2-7; TRBD2 aligns across 10 bases. The CDR3 totals 16 residues. The ends lost 0 bases at V and 1 base at J; junction bases unmatched: 3. Germline V gene sequence: CDR1 LGHNA, CDR2 YSLEER. CDR3 sequence (DNA): TGCGCCAGCAGCCAAGAAGGGACTAGCGCTTCCTACGAGCAGTACTTC. Translating gives CASSQEGTSASYEQYF.

This clonotype appeared a few times. The chain recombines TRBV11-2 with TRBJ1-2, with a weak D call TRBD1 (6 bases). The CDR3 runs 15 residues. The V and J ends lost 5 bases and 5 bases respectively, with 18 bases between them. Germline assignment: CDR1 SGHAT and CDR2 FQNNGV. CDR3 nucleotide sequence: TGTGCCAGCAGCCCGATAAACAGGGTAGGATATGGCTACACCTTC. It is translated as CASSPINRVGYGYTF.

This clonotype showed up many times. J is TRBJ2-7 and V is TRBV5-6, with D possibly called TRBD1 or TRBD2 (5 bases each). With 4 bases removed from V and 2 bases from J, the gap between germline ends came to 19 bases. CDR3 length: 16 residues. The germline gives CDR1 SGHDT, CDR2 YYEEEE. The CDR3 region has the DNA TGTGCCAGCAGCCGTCTGAACAGGCTGGGGGCCTACGAGCAGTACTTC. It codes for CASSRLNRLGAYEQYF.

This sequence joins TRBV5-1 and TRBJ2-1; D ambiguous. Per germline, CDR1 SGHRS and CDR2 YFSETQ. The CDR3 spans 13 residues. Trimming took off 0 bases at V and 8 bases at J, with 9 bases between the two ends. The CDR3 DNA is TGCGCCAGCAGCTTGGGCTGGGTCGATGAGCAGTTCTTC. Its translation is CASSLGWVDEQFF.

The chain employs TRBV3-1 and TRBJ2-7; 7 positions agree with TRBD1. Germline V gene sequence: CDR1 LGHDT, CDR2 YNNKEL (reference sequence). This CDR3 has 19 residues. The V segment lost 3 bases and the J segment 1 base; nucleotides outside the gene matches: 18. This CDR3 reads CASSQGSTGLRPRSYEQYF. Here the CDR3 DNA reads TGTGCCAGCAGCCAGGGTTCGACAGGGCTCAGACCCCGATCCTACGAGCAGTACTTC.

This clonotype was recorded a few times. This chain uses TRBV15 with TRBJ1-1; no clear D gene. Germline CDR1 LNHNV, CDR2 YYDKDF (reference sequence). The length of the CDR3 is 15 residues. V dropped 1 base and J dropped 2 bases, with 11 bases sitting between them. CDR3 region: CATSRGTKTNTEAFF. In DNA, the CDR3 is TGTGCCACCAGCAGAGGGACCAAAACTAACACTGAAGCTTTCTTT.

The sample holds a few counts of this clonotype. CDR3 sequence: CATSRDVAVTGELFF. CDR3 in DNA: TGTGCCACCAGCAGAGATGTCGCGGTCACCGGGGAGCTGTTTTTT. The chain employs TRBV15 and TRBJ2-2, with D unclear. V was cut by 0 bases and J by 4 bases, with 9 bases left in between. The CDR3 has 15 amino acids. Germline values: CDR1 LNHNV, CDR2 YYDKDF (reference sequence).

This clonotype was seen more than once but under ten times. The chain employs TRBV11-2 and TRBJ2-1, with D maybe TRBD1 (5 bases). The V and J ends lost 4 bases and 0 bases respectively, with 13 bases between them. The germline V gene has CDR1 SGHAT and CDR2 FQNNGV. CDR3 length: 16 amino acids. CDR3 nucleotides: TGTGCCAGCAGCTCTGGGGCGTTGAGCTCCTACAATGAGCAGTTCTTC. Its protein product is CASSSGALSSYNEQFF.

CDR3 amino acids: CASSQDSLAASYEQYF. CDR3 bases: TGCGCCAGCAGCCAAGATTCGCTAGCGGCCTCCTACGAGCAGTACTTC. J is TRBJ2-7 and V is TRBV4-3; 7 nucleotides agree with TRBD2. Looked up from germline, CDR1 is LGHNA and CDR2 is YSLEER. The CDR3 sequence is 16 residues long. J lost 0 bases, V lost 0 bases, and 5 bases had no gene match.

This clonotype was picked up a small number of times. The V gene is TRBV7-9, the J gene TRBJ1-1, with D possibly being TRBD1 (6 bases). The CDR3 length is 11 residues. In germline, CDR1 is SEHNR, CDR2 FQNEAQ (reference sequence). V gave up 5 bases and J gave up 7 bases, with 8 bases separating them. Here the CDR3 DNA reads TGTGCCAGCAGCACGGACAGTGAAGCTTTCTTT. Protein: CASSTDSEAFF.

This clonotype has only a few counts. The V gene is TRBV5-4, the J gene TRBJ2-1; a weak D match, TRBD1 (6 bases). CDR1 and CDR2 from the germline V gene are SGHNT and YYREEE (reference sequence). The V and J ends lost 0 bases and 0 bases respectively, with 7 bases between them. The CDR3 is 15 amino acids. DNA of the CDR3: TGTGCCAGCAGCTTGGTGGGGGCCTCCTACAATGAGCAGTTCTTC. The encoded protein is CASSLVGASYNEQFF.

This clonotype was counted at least ten times. Compared with germline, one end of the junction differs, possibly owing to a read error. The rearrangement links TRBV5-1 to TRBJ2-7, with a possible D match to TRBD1 (6 bases). The CDR3 is 13 residues long. In germline, CDR1 is SGHRS, CDR2 YFSETQ. CDR3 DNA: TGTGCCAGCAGTTTAACAGGGCCCTACGAGCAGTACTTC. It specifies CASSLTGPYEQYF.

The chain combines TRBV15 with TRBJ2-7; 9 nucleotides match TRBD2. This CDR3 is 17 amino acids long. The V segment lost 0 bases and the J segment 6 bases; nucleotides outside the gene matches: 12. Germline loops: CDR1 LNHNV, CDR2 YYDKDF (reference sequence). The CDR3 protein is CATSRDRSGRGTSEQYF. The CDR3 nucleotides read TGTGCCACCAGCAGAGATCGTAGCGGGAGAGGTACCAGCGAGCAGTACTTC.

This clonotype occurred a few times. The gene calls are TRBV10-3 and TRBJ2-5; 11 nucleotides agree with TRBD2. Looked up from germline, CDR1 is ENHRY and CDR2 is SYGVKD. J was trimmed by 3 bases and V by 3 bases; bases with no gene match: 12. There are 18 residues in the CDR3. CDR3 DNA sequence: TGTGCCATCAGTGAAACGGCCACCGGGACTAGCGGTAAAGAGACCCAGTACTTC. Protein product: CAISETATGTSGKETQYF.

The chain has TRBV29-1 and TRBJ2-4, with no clear D. The CDR3 contains 10 residues. Germline CDR1 SQVTM, CDR2 ANQGSEA. V was pared by 5 bases and J by 6 bases, with 5 bases between. DNA of the CDR3: TGCAGCGTTTTGTCAAACATTCAGTACTTC. This gives the protein CSVLSNIQYF.

The chain joins TRBV7-9 to TRBJ1-2; TRBD1 might be the D (6 bases). The CDR3 consists of 15 residues. Trimming cost V 5 bases and J 0 bases, with 13 bases left between them. CDR1 and CDR2 (germline): SEHNR, FQNEAQ (reference sequence). The CDR3 is CASSPWAGANYGYTF. The CDR3, as DNA: TGTGCCAGCAGCCCTTGGGCAGGGGCTAACTATGGCTACACCTTC.

This clonotype appeared many times. The chain has TRBV29-1 and TRBJ2-7, with D unclear. V was pared by 4 bases and J by 0 bases, with 10 bases between. Germline lookup yields CDR1 SQVTM and CDR2 ANQGSEA. The CDR3 length is 13 residues. The CDR3: CSVGVGVSYEQYF. The CDR3 DNA follows: TGCAGCGTTGGGGTTGGGGTCTCCTACGAGCAGTACTTC.

V is TRBV7-2 and J is TRBJ2-5; 9 bases line up with TRBD1. V lost 10 bases and J lost 0; bases outside the gene matches: 9. Germline V gene data show CDR1 as SGHTA and CDR2 as FQGNSA. This CDR3 contains 15 residues. The CDR3 loop is CATRQGERYQETQYF. CDR3 DNA sequence: TGTGCCACGCGACAGGGGGAAAGGTACCAAGAGACCCAGTACTTC.

The chain carries TRBV4-3 and TRBJ1-1, with D possibly being TRBD1 (5 bases). This CDR3 comprises 15 residues. The V end was cut by 2 bases, the J end by 3 bases, with 13 bases between. Germline CDR1 reads LGHNA; CDR2 reads YSLEER. The DNA of the CDR3 is TGCGCCAGCAGCCAAAGGTTACAGGTATACACTGAAGCTTTCTTT. Its translation: CASSQRLQVYTEAFF.

This chain joins TRBV9 and TRBJ2-1, with TRBD2 matching over 15 bases. The CDR3 runs to 14 residues. Germline values: CDR1 SGDLS, CDR2 YYNGEE. With 2 bases clipped from V and 9 bases from J, the junction kept 0 bases outside the gene matches. The CDR3 region is CASSVGLAGGEQFF. As DNA, the CDR3 is TGTGCCAGCAGCGTGGGACTAGCGGGAGGTGAGCAGTTCTTC.

The genes are TRBV7-8 and TRBJ2-1; no reliable D call. CDR3 size: 15 residues. Trimming removed 0 bases at V and 5 bases at J, with 11 bases between. The germline gives CDR1 SGHVS, CDR2 FQNEAQ. This CDR3 is CASSLAWLGHNEQFF. The CDR3 bases are TGTGCCAGCAGCTTAGCATGGCTAGGACACAATGAGCAGTTCTTC.

This clonotype turned up a few times. The chain has TRBV24-1 and TRBJ2-1; 12 positions agree with TRBD1. CDR3 length: 17 residues. The germline V gene has CDR1 KGHDR and CDR2 SFDVKD. With V trimmed by 2 bases and J by 8 bases, 9 bases remained unmatched. The CDR3 DNA follows: TGTGCCACCAGTGATTGGGATAGCGGGACAGGGGGCGATGAGCAGTTCTTC. This encodes CATSDWDSGTGGDEQFF.

This clonotype was recorded a few times. The J gene is TRBJ2-7, the V gene TRBV13; 13 bases are a match to TRBD2. Germline V gene sequence: CDR1 PRHDT, CDR2 FYEKMQ (reference sequence). The CDR3 length is 15 residues. Losses at the gene ends were 5 bases for V and 4 bases for J; bases not matched to a gene: 5. The CDR3 sequence is CASSPGLAGYYEQYF. The CDR3, as DNA: TGTGCCAGCAGCCCGGGACTAGCGGGATATTACGAGCAGTACTTC.